The T cell receptor beta chain described here comes from a study of human T cells and chemical hapten exposure. TCRdb used MiXCR to reprocess the RACE reads, holding one entry per CDR3 protein. The table includes approximately 46,000 distinct CDR3 sequences, roughly 10% detected once. Time point noted: patch test 2, 6 weeks after DPC sensitization. Treatment in this sample: therapeutic diphenylcyclopropenone sensitization with weekly scalp DPC. Sequencing started from total RNA isolated from unfractionated whole blood. This clonotype was counted at least ten times. Trimming left V 2 bases short and J 0 bases short, with 10 bases between. The V gene's germline CDR1 is SEHNR and CDR2 FQNEAQ (reference sequence). There are 15 residues in the CDR3.

The chain links TRBV7-9 to TRBJ2-5, with D possibly TRBD1 on 5 matching bases. The sample in question was whole blood, obtained in connection with sensitization to the hapten diphenylcyclopropenone (DPC). The sequence came from a woman aged 25 to 39 with alopecia areata. Some clones in this sample may be carry-over from other donors' samples. CDR3 in amino acids: CASSLRGQNQETQYF. In DNA, the CDR3 is TGTGCCAGCAGCTTAAGGGGTCAGAACCAAGAGACCCAGTACTTC.